Described below is a single T cell receptor (beta chain) sequence and its context. The data were obtained in a study of blood T cell repertoires in COVID-19. Looking at the study overall: The cDNA or gDNA used as material had been derived from T cells, B-cell-depleted T cells, or PBMCs.

Using immunoSEQ multiplex PCR, the repertoire was profiled, and TCRdb retains in-frame clones only, with some absent. The table shows 300,000 to 400,000 clones, with roughly nine tenths occurring only once. The germline CDR1 and CDR2 sequences are ENHRY and SYGVKD. The CDR3 is 15 residues long. Trimming took 5 bases from V and 9 from J; bases not matched to a gene: 8. The sequence was obtained from a young woman with COVID-19, enrolled during active disease. The chain couples TRBV10-3 to TRBJ1-6, with 9 bases matching TRBD1. Source material: peripheral blood. The CDR3 coding sequence is TGTGCCATCAGTACCCGGGACAGGGATAGTTCACCCCTCCACTTT. Its protein is CAISTRDRDSSPLHF.